Below are 12 T cell receptor beta chains sequenced from a single sample in a study of regulatory T cells in long-lasting Graves disease. The time point is: newly diagnosed GD, antithyroid drugs for less than 3 months. Following extraction of RNA from PBMCs, that RNA was used to make the TCR library. Arm-PCR of CDR3 regions with iRepertoire HTBI primers generated TCR beta libraries. TCRdb reanalysed the multiplex PCR reads using MiXCR and keeps one entry per CDR3 protein. The sample records 560,000 or so distinct CDR3 sequences, about 16% being singletons. This sample was shared with a second study, whose subject was T cells in Graves' hyperthyroidism and ophthalmopathy.

The sequences come from peripheral blood mononuclear cells (PBMCs), collected at new diagnosis, from a patient treated with antithyroid drugs. The receptors derive from a man younger than 35 with Graves disease.

A word on this clonotype: Given the absence of the conserved phenylalanine or tryptophan at the CDR3 end, a read error is likely. The chain is built from TRBV7-2 and TRBJ2-7, with D uncertain. This CDR3 is built from 13 residues. Deletions cut 3 bases from V and 2 bases from J, with 8 bases between. CDR1 is SGHTA, CDR2 FQGNSA, per germline. DNA for the CDR3: TGTGCCAGCAGCTTTATGTCAACCTACGAGCAGTACTAC. Translated: CASSFMSTYEQYY.

V and J are TRBV4-2 and TRBJ1-5; tentative D call: TRBD1 (5 bases). Trimming removed 0 bases at V and 9 bases at J, with 15 bases between. Germline-derived CDR1 and CDR2 are LGHNA and YNFKEQ. The CDR3 length is 15 residues. The CDR3 sequence: CASSQDGQGEWPQHF. CDR3 DNA: TGTGCCAGCAGCCAAGACGGGCAGGGCGAATGGCCCCAGCATTTT.

This clonotype was observed a handful of times. The chain carries TRBV9 and TRBJ2-5, with D maybe TRBD1 (5 bases). The CDR3 runs 11 residues. The V end was cut by 7 bases, the J end by 7 bases, with 11 bases between. Germline values: CDR1 SGDLS, CDR2 YYNGEE. CDR3 amino acids: CASPGIGTQYF. The CDR3 coding sequence is TGTGCCAGCCCAGGGATAGGGACCCAGTACTTC. The full variable domain, its missing parts supplied by reference TRBV9 and TRBJ2-5, is DSGVTQTPKHLITATGQRVTLRCSPRSGDLSVYWYQQSLDQGLQFLIQYYNGEERAKGNILERFSAQQFPDLHSELNLSSLELGDSALYFCASPGIGTQYFGPGTRLLVL.

This chain uses TRBV9 with TRBJ2-6, with D unclear. V lost 0 bases and J 2 bases, leaving 18 bases between the germline ends. The CDR3 sequence is 19 residues long. The germline V gene has CDR1 SGDLS and CDR2 YYNGEE. The CDR3 region is CASSVDPGRSSAGANVLTF. For the CDR3, the DNA is TGTGCCAGCAGCGTAGACCCTGGACGTTCCTCCGCTGGGGCCAACGTCCTGACTTTC.

The chain couples TRBV27 to TRBJ2-7; 7 nucleotides line up with TRBD1. Looked up from germline, CDR1 is MNHEY and CDR2 is SMNVEV (reference sequence). V was pared by 7 bases and J by 7 bases, with 19 bases of the junction left unmatched. This CDR3 is built from 16 residues. CDR3 DNA: TGTGCCAGCAATTCCGGGACAGTTGTATCCGTACGGGAGCAGTACTTC. This codes for CASNSGTVVSVREQYF.

The rearrangement joins TRBV5-1 to TRBJ1-1, with D possibly being TRBD1 (5 bases). The CDR3 contains 15 residues. The germline V gene has CDR1 SGHRS and CDR2 YFSETQ. Trimming removed 4 bases from V and 0 bases from J, with 13 bases in between. CDR3 protein: CASSLHEGLNTEAFF. In nucleotides, the CDR3 is TGCGCCAGCAGCCTACATGAGGGGTTGAACACTGAAGCTTTCTTT.

This clonotype was seen many times. The chain links TRBV18 to TRBJ1-1; tentative D call: TRBD1 (6 bases). This CDR3 comprises 15 residues. CDR1 is KGHSH, CDR2 LQKENI, per germline. Trimming shortened V by 0 bases and J by 8 bases, and 16 bases separated the two germline ends. The chain's CDR3 is CASSPPMQGPFEAFF. The CDR3 nucleotides are TGTGCCAGCTCACCACCGATGCAGGGGCCTTTCGAAGCTTTCTTT.

This clonotype was counted a single time. The V call is TRBV5-4, the J call TRBJ2-7, with D possibly being TRBD2 (6 bases). This CDR3 spans 14 amino acids. Germline assignment: CDR1 SGHNT and CDR2 YYREEE (reference sequence). V was clipped by 4 bases and J by 2 bases, with 13 bases between them. The CDR3 DNA is TGTGCCAGCAGCCCCTCCGGAGGGACCTACGAGCAGTACTTC. Amino acid sequence: CASSPSGGTYEQYF. Based on the CDR3 plus reference TRBV5-4 and TRBJ2-7, the full variable domain is ETGVTQSPTHLIKTRGQQVTLRCSSQSGHNTVSWYQQALGQGPQFIFQYYREEENGRGNFPPRFSGLQFPNYSSELNVNALELDDSALYLCASSPSGGTYEQYFGPGTRLTVT.

This clonotype showed up many times. V gene TRBV13 combines with J gene TRBJ1-1; 8 nucleotides agree with TRBD1. Germline CDR1 is PRHDT and CDR2 is FYEKMQ (reference sequence). The CDR3 has 16 residues. With 5 bases clipped from V and 6 bases from J, the junction kept 14 bases outside the gene matches. The CDR3 nucleotides are TGTGCCAGCAGCACATCCCGACAGGGGATAAGGGCTGAAGCTTTCTTT. It yields the protein CASSTSRQGIRAEAFF.

This clonotype was seen ten or more times. The chain links TRBV27 to TRBJ1-2, with TRBD1 as a possible D gene (5 bases). The CDR3 is 16 amino acids. Trimming shortened V by 0 bases and J by 4 bases, and 15 bases separated the two germline ends. Germline assignment: CDR1 MNHEY and CDR2 SMNVEV (reference sequence). CDR3 residues: CASSLSKSGGGYGYTF. The CDR3 DNA sequence: TGTGCCAGCAGTTTATCGAAGAGCGGGGGTGGCTATGGCTACACCTTC.

This clonotype was picked up many times. J is TRBJ2-1 and V is TRBV7-3; 8 nucleotides agree with TRBD2. This CDR3 region has 14 residues. The germline V gene encodes CDR1 SGHTA and CDR2 FQGTGA. With V trimmed by 1 base and J by 6 bases, 2 bases remained unmatched. The DNA for the CDR3 is TGTGCCAGCAGCTTAAGGACTAGCCCCAATGAGCAGTTCTTC. It encodes CASSLRTSPNEQFF.

This clonotype was found many times. The V and J genes are TRBV28 and TRBJ2-7, with unresolved D. The CDR3 has 14 amino acids. From germline, CDR1 is MDHEN and CDR2 SYDVKM. V was shortened by 7 bases and J by 0 bases, with 13 bases between the two germline ends. The CDR3 reads CASIKWAGSYEQYF. CDR3 nucleotide sequence: TGTGCCAGCATCAAGTGGGCAGGCTCCTACGAGCAGTACTTC.